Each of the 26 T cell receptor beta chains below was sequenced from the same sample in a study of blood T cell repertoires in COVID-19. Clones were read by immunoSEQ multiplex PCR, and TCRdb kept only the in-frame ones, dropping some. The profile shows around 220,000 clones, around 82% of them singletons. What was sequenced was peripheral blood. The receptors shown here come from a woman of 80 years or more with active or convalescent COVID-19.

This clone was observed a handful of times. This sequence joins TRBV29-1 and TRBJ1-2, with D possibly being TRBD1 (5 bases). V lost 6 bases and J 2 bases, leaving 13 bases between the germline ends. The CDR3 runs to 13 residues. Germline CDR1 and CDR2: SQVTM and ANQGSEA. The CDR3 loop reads CSVAQGMNYGYTF. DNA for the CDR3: TGCAGCGTGGCCCAGGGAATGAACTATGGCTACACCTTC.

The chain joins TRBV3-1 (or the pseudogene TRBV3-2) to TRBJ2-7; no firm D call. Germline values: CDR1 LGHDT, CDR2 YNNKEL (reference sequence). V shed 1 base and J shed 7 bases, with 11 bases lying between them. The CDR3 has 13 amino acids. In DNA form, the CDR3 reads TGTGCCAGCAGCCAAGGGCCACCTGGTGAGCAGTACTTC. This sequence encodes CASSQGPPGEQYF.

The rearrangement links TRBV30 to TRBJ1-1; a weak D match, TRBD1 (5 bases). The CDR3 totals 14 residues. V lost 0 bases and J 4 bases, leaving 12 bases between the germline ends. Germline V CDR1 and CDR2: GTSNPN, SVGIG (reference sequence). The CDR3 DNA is TGTGCCTGGAGTGTGCAGGGTGGTGTCACTGAAGCTTTCTTT. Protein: CAWSVQGGVTEAFF.

The CDR3 DNA follows: TGTGCCAGCAGCTTAGGTCCCCTAGCGGGCGAGCAGTACTTC. Its protein product is CASSLGPLAGEQYF. The J gene is TRBJ2-7, the V gene TRBV11-2; the match to TRBD2 covers 8 bases. CDR1 and CDR2 (germline): SGHAT, FQNNGV. The J segment lost 6 bases and the V segment lost 1 base, leaving 5 bases of the junction unmatched. CDR3 length: 14 residues.

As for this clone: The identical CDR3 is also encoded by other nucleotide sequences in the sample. The CDR3 is CASSLGGQETQYF. The CDR3 DNA reads as TGCGCCAGCAGCTTGGGCGGCCAAGAGACCCAGTACTTC. The chain uses TRBV5-1 and TRBJ2-5; D gene unclear. V dropped 0 bases and J dropped 1 base, with 4 bases sitting between them. The CDR3 length is 13 residues. CDR1 SGHRS and CDR2 YFSETQ come from the germline V gene.

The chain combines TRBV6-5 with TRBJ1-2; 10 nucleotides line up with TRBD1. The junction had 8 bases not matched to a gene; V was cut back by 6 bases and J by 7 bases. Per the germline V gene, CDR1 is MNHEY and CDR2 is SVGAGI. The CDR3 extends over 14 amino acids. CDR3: CASSRDRGSGGYTF. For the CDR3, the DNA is TGTGCCAGCAGCCGGGACAGGGGTTCAGGTGGCTACACCTTC.

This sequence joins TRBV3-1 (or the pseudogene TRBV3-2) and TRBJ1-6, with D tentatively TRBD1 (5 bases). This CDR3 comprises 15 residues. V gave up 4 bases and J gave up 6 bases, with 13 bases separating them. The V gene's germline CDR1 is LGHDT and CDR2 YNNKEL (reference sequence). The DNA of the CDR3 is TGTGCCAGCAGCCCACGCGGGGGTGGTAATTCACCCCTCCACTTT. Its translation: CASSPRGGGNSPLHF.

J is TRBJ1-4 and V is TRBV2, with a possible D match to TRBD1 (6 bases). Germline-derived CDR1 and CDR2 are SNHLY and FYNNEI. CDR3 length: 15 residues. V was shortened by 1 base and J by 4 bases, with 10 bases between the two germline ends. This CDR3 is CASSEGLQGNEKLFF. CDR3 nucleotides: TGTGCCAGCAGTGAAGGGTTACAGGGTAATGAAAAACTGTTTTTT.

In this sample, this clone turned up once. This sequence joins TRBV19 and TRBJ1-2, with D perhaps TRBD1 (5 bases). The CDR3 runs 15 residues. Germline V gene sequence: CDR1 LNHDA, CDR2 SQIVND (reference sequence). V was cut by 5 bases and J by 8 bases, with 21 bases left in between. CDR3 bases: TGTGCCAGTAGTGGGCCGCGGGCCCTCGGGGGAGGCTACACCTTC. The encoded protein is CASSGPRALGGGYTF.

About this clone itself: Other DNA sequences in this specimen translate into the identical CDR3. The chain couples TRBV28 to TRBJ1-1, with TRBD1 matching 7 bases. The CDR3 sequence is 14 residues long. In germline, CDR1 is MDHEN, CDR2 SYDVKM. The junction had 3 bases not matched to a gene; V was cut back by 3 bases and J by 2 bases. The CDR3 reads CASSLGQRNTEAFF. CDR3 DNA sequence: TGTGCCAGCAGTTTGGGACAGCGCAACACTGAAGCTTTCTTT.

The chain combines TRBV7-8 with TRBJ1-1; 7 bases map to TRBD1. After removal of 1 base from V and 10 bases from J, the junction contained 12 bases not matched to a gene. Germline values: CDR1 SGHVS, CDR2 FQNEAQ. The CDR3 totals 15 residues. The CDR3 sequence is CASSLGNRGVGRAFF. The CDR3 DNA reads TGTGCCAGCAGCTTAGGTAACAGGGGAGTTGGGCGAGCTTTCTTT.

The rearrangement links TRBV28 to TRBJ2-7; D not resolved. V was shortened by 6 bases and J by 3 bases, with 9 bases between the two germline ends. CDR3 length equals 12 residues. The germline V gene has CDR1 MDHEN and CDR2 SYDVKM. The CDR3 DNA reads TGTGCCAGCAGGAGCAGACTCTACGAGCAGTACTTC. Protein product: CASRSRLYEQYF.

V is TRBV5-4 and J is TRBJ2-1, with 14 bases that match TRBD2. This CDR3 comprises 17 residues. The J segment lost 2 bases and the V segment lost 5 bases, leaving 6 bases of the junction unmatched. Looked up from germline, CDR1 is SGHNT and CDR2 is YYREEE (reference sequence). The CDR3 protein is CASRAGTSGSTYNEQFF. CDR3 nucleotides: TGTGCCAGCAGGGCCGGGACTAGCGGGAGTACCTACAATGAGCAGTTCTTC. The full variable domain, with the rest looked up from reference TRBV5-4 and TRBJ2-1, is ETGVTQSPTHLIKTRGQQVTLRCSSQSGHNTVSWYQQALGQGPQFIFQYYREEENGRGNFPPRFSGLQFPNYSSELNVNALELDDSALYLCASRAGTSGSTYNEQFFGPGTRLTVL.

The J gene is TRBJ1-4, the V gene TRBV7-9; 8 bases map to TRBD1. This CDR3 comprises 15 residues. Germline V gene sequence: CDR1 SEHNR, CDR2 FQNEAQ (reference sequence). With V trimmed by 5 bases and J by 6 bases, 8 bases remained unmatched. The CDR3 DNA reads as TGTGCCAGCAGCCCCCGGACAGGGAAGGATGAAAAACTGTTTTTT. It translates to CASSPRTGKDEKLFF.

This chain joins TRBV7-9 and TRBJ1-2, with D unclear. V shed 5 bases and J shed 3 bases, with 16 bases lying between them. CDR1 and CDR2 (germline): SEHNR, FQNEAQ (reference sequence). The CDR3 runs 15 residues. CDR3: CASSLWTRRDYGYTF. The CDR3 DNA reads TGTGCCAGCAGCCTATGGACCCGGAGGGACTATGGCTACACCTTC.

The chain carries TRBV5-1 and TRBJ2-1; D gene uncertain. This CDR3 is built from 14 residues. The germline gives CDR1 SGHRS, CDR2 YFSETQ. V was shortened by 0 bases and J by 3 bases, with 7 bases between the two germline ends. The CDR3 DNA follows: TGCGCCAGCAGCTTGGAAGGAGACTACAATGAGCAGTTCTTC. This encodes CASSLEGDYNEQFF.

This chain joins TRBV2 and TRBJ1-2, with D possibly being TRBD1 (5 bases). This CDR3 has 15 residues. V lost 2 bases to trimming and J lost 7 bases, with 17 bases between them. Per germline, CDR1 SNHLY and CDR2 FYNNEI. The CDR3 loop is CASSESAPGDGGYTF. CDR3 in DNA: TGTGCCAGCAGTGAATCGGCTCCGGGGGATGGTGGCTACACCTTC.

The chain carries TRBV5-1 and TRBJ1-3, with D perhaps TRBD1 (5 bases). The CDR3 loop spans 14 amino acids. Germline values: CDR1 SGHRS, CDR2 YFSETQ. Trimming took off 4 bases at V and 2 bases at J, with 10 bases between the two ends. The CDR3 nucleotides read TGCGCCAGCAGCCCAGTGACAGCTGGAAACACCATATATTTT. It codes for CASSPVTAGNTIYF.

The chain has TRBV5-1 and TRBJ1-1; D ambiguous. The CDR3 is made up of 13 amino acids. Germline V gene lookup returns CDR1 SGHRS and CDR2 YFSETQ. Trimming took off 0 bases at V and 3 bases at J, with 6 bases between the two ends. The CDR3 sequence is CASSLEQYTEAFF. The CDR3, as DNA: TGCGCCAGCAGCTTGGAACAATACACTGAAGCTTTCTTT.

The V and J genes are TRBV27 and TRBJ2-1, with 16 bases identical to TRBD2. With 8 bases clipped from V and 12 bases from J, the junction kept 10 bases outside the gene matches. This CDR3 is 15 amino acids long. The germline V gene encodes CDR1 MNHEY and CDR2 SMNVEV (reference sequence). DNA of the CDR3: TGTGCCAGCTCCACTCCGGGACTAGCGGGAGGGCGGCAGTTCTTC. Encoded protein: CASSTPGLAGGRQFF.

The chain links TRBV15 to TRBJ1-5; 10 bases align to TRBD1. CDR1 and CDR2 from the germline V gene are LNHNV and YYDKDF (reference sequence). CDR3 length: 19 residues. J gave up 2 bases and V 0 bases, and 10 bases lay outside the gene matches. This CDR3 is CATSRDLWGTGEGNQPQHF. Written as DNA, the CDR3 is TGTGCCACCAGCAGAGATCTGTGGGGGACAGGGGAAGGCAATCAGCCCCAGCATTTT.

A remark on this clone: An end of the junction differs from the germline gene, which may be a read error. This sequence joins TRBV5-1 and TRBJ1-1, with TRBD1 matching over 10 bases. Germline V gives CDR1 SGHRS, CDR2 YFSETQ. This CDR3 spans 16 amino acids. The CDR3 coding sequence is TGCGCCAGCAGCTTGGCCGGGACAGGGGTGAACGCTGAAGCTTTCTTT. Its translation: CASSLAGTGVNAEAFF.

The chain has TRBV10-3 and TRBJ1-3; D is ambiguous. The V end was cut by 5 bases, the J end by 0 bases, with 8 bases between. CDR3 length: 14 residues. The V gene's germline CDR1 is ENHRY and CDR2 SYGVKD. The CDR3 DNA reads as TGTGCCATCAGTCCACGGGACTCTGGAAACACCATATATTTT. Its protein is CAISPRDSGNTIYF.

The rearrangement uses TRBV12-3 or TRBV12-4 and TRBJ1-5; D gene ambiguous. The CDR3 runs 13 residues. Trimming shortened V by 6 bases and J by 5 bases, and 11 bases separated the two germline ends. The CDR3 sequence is CASRLQVDQPQHF. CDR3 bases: TGTGCCAGCAGGCTCCAGGTTGATCAGCCCCAGCATTTT.

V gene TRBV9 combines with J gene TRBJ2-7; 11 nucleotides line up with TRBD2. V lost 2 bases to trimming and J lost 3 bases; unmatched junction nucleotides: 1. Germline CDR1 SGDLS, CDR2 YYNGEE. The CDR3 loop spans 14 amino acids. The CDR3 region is CASSVGTSGYEQYF. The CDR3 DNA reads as TGTGCCAGCAGCGTCGGGACTAGCGGCTACGAGCAGTACTTC.

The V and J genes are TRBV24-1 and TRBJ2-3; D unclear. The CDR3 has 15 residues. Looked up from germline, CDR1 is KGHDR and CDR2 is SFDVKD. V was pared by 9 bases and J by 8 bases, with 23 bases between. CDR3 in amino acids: CATQSPWAVEGTQYF. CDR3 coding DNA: TGTGCCACCCAAAGCCCATGGGCAGTCGAAGGTACGCAGTATTTT.